This TCR beta chain was recovered during a study of glioma-infiltrating T cells after dendritic cell vaccination. About the study: Dendritic cell vaccination trial patients had either newly diagnosed or recurrent glioblastoma.

Looked up from germline, CDR1 is SGHTA and CDR2 is FQGNSA. V lost 5 bases, J lost 10 bases, and 12 bases stayed unmatched. The length of the CDR3 is 16 residues. Primers: 60 V beta forward and 13 J beta reverse. Sequencing was performed with immunoSEQ multiplex PCR; in TCRdb, only in-frame clones are kept and a portion is missing. The sample contains roughly 70,000 clones, approximately 80% of which appear only once. As regards this clone: Its cognate antigen is unknown.

Broader study findings: The cohort had few patients with full blood and tumor sets.

Material: blood, obtained before dendritic cell vaccination. This chain uses TRBV7-2 with TRBJ2-1; 12 bases agree with TRBD2. The TCR sequence derives from a human donor with glioblastoma. CDR3 sequence reads: CASSLGASGGAREQFF. The CDR3 coding sequence is TGTGCCAGCAGCCTAGGGGCTAGCGGGGGGGCCCGGGAGCAGTTCTTC.